This TCR beta chain was captured in a study of blood T cell repertoires in COVID-19. Background on the study: The United States, Italy and Spain were the sources of the acute and convalescent COVID-19 samples. Sources were T cells, B-cell-depleted T cells, or PBMCs; the material itself was cDNA or gDNA.

Those enrolled in Seattle joined during active infection and were followed longitudinally afterward. Original analysis: Amplification with reference gene primers provided the estimates of nucleated cell counts. This table comes from immunoSEQ multiplex PCR, and its TCRdb copy is limited to in-frame clones, with some not included. D and trimming were read from the DNA, whereas the V and J calls and clone size are those reported in that table. Here the sample spans 150,000 to 200,000 clones, roughly 82% being singletons. V was clipped by 1 base and J by 0 bases, with 10 bases between them. Germline V gives CDR1 SGHVS, CDR2 FQNEAQ. The CDR3 totals 16 residues.

This chain uses TRBV7-8 with TRBJ2-1, with D maybe TRBD2 (5 bases). The sequence was collected from a woman in her thirties or forties with COVID-19, enrolled during active disease. Input material: peripheral blood. The CDR3 loop is CASSLGTGFSYNEQFF. In DNA form, the CDR3 reads TGTGCCAGCAGCTTAGGTACGGGATTCTCCTACAATGAGCAGTTCTTC.